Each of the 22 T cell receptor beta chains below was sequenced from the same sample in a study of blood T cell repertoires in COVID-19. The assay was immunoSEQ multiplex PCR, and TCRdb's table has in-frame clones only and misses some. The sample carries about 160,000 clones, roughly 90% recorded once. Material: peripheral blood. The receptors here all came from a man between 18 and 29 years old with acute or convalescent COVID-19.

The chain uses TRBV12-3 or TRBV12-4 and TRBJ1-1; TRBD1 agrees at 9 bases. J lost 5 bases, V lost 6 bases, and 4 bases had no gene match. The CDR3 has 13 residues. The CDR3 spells CASSWDRETEAFF. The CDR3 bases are TGTGCCAGCAGCTGGGACAGGGAAACTGAAGCTTTCTTT.

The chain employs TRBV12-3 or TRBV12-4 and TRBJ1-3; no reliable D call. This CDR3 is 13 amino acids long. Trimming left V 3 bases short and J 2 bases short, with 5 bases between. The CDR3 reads CASSLRAGNTIYF. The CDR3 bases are TGTGCCAGCAGTTTGCGGGCTGGAAACACCATATATTTT.

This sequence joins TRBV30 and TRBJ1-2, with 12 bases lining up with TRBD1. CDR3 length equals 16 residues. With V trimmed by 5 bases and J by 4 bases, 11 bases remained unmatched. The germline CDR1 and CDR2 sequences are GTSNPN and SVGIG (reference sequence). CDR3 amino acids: CAWDPGQGAALYGYTF. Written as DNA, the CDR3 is TGTGCCTGGGACCCGGGACAGGGGGCCGCCCTCTATGGCTACACCTTC. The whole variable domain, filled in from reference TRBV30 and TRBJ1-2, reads SQTIHQWPATLVQPVGSPLSLECTVEGTSNPNLYWYRQAAGRGLQLLFYSVGIGQISSEVPQNLSASRPQDRQFILSSKKLLLSDSGFYLCAWDPGQGAALYGYTFGSGTRLTVV.

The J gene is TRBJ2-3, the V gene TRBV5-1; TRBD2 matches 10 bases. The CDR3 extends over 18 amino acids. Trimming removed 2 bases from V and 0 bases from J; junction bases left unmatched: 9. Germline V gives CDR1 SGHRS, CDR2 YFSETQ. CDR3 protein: CASSFSGGGSSSTDTQYF. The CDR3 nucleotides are TGCGCCAGCAGCTTCAGCGGGGGGGGATCCTCTAGCACAGATACGCAGTATTTT.

This CDR3 is CAWSTLQAGSYEQYF. DNA of the CDR3: TGTGCCTGGAGTACCCTTCAAGCGGGTTCCTACGAGCAGTACTTC. The chain combines TRBV30 with TRBJ2-7, with D possibly being TRBD2 (6 bases). Germline CDR1 reads GTSNPN; CDR2 reads SVGIG (reference sequence). V lost 2 bases and J lost 1, with 15 bases in between. The CDR3 has 15 amino acids.

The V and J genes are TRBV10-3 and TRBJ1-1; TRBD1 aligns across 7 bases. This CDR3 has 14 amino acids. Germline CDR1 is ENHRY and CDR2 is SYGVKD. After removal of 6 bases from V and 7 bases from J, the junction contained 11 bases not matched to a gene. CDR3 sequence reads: CAIRASTGPVEAFF. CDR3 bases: TGTGCCATCAGGGCTTCGACAGGGCCCGTTGAAGCTTTCTTT.

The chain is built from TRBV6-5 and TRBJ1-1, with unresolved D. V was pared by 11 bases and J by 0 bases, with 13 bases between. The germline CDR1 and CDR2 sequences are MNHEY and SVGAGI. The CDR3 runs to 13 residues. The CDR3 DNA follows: TGTGCCGGGCGAGAGTCCATGAACACTGAAGCTTTCTTT. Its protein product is CAGRESMNTEAFF.

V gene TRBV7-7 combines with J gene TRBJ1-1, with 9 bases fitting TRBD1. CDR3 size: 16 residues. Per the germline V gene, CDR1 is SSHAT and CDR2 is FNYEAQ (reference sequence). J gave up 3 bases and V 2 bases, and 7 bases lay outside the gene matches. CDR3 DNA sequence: TGTGCCAGCAGCTTATTGGCACAGGGGGCGGACACTGAAGCTTTCTTT. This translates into CASSLLAQGADTEAFF.

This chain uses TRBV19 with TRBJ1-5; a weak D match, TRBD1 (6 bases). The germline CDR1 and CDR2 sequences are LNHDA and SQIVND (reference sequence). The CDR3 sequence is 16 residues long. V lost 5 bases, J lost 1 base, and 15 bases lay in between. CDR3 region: CASSLHRAASNQPQHF. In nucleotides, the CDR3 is TGTGCCAGTAGTTTACACAGGGCTGCCAGCAATCAGCCCCAGCATTTT.

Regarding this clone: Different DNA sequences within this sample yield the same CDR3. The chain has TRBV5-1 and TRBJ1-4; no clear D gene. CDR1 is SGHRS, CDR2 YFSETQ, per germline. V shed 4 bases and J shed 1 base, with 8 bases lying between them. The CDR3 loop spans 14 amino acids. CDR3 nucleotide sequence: TGCGCCAGCAGCCCTTCAGGAACTAATGAAAAACTGTTTTTT. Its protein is CASSPSGTNEKLFF.

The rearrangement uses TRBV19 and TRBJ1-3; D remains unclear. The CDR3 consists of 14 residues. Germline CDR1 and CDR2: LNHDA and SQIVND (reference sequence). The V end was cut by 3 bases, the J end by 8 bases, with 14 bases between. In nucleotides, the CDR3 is TGTGCCAGTAGTATGGCCTCGCCTTTGGACACCATATATTTT. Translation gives CASSMASPLDTIYF.

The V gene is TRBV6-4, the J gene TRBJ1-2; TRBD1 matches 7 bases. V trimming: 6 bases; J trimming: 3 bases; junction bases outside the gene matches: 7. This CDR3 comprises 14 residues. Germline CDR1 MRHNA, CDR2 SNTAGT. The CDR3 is CASSPTGTDYGYTF. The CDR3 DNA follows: TGTGCCAGCAGCCCTACCGGGACAGACTATGGCTACACCTTC.

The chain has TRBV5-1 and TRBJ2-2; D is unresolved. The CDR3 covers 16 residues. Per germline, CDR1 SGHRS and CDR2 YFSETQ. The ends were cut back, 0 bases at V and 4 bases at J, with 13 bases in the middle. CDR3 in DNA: TGCGCCAGCAGCTTGGGGGCCAACCGGCTCACCGGGGAGCTGTTTTTT. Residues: CASSLGANRLTGELFF.

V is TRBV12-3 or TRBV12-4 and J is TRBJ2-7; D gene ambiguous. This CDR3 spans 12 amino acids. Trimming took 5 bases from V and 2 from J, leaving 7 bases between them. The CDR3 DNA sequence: TGTGCCAGCAGTCTGCGGCCCTACGAGCAGTACTTC. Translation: CASSLRPYEQYF.

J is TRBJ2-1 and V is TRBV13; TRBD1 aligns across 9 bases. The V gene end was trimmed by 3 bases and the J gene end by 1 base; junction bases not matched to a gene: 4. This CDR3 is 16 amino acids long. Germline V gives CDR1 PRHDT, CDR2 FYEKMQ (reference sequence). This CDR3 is CASSFRQGESYNEQFF. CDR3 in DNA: TGTGCCAGCAGCTTCAGACAGGGGGAATCCTACAATGAGCAGTTCTTC.

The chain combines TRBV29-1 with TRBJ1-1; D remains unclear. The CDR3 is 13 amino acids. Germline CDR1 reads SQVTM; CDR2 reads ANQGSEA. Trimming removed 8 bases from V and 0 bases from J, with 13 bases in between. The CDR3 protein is CSIGINMNTEAFF. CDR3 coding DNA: TGCAGCATTGGAATTAACATGAACACTGAAGCTTTCTTT.

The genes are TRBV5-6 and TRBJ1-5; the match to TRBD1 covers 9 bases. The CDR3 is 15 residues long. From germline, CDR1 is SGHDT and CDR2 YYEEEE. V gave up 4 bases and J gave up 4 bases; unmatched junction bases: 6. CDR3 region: CASSLGQGLNQPQHF. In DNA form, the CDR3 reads TGTGCCAGCAGCCTCGGACAGGGGTTGAATCAGCCCCAGCATTTT.

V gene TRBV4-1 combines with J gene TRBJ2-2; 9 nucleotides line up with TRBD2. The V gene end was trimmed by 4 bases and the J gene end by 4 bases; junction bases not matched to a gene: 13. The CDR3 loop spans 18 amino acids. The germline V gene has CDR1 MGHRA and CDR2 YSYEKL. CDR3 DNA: TGCGCCAGCAGCCGGGCAAAGGCGGGGGGGATCAGCACCGGGGAGCTGTTTTTT. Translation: CASSRAKAGGISTGELFF.

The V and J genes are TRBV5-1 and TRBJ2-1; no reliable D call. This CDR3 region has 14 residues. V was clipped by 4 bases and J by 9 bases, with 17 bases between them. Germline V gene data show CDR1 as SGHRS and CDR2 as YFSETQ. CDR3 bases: TGCGCCAGCAGCCTTGCGCAGGTCCAAGGTGAGCAGTTCTTC. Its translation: CASSLAQVQGEQFF.

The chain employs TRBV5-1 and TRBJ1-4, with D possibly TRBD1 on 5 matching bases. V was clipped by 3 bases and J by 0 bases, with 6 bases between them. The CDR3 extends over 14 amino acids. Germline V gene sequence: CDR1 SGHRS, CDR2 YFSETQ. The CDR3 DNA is TGCGCCAGCAGCTCGACAGCAACTAATGAAAAACTGTTTTTT. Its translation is CASSSTATNEKLFF.

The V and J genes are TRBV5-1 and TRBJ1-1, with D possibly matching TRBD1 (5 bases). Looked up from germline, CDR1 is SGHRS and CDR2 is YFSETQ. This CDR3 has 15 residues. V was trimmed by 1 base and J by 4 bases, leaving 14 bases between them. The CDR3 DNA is TGCGCCAGCAGCTTGCTAGGGGCTGAGACCACTGAAGCTTTCTTT. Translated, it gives CASSLLGAETTEAFF.

The CDR3 sequence is CASSTGASGVYEQYF. CDR3 DNA sequence: TGTGCCAGCAGCACTGGGGCTAGCGGGGTATACGAGCAGTACTTC. The rearrangement joins TRBV6-5 to TRBJ2-7; 9 positions match TRBD2. This CDR3 region has 15 residues. Unmatched junction bases numbered 10, after V lost 6 bases and J lost 4 bases. Per germline, CDR1 MNHEY and CDR2 SVGAGI.